The T cell receptor beta chain under discussion was sequenced for a study of Ad26.COV2.S vaccination and SARS-CoV-2 variants. On the study more broadly: The Ad26.COV2.S arm of the COV1001 trial was where the donor was placed.

Treatment defined: around 19 received Ad26.COV2.S at low or high dose, single or two shots; roughly five received placebo; per-sample allocation not given. Specimens were obtained on day 63 following the first vaccine or placebo injection. The CDR3 has 13 residues. CDR1 and CDR2 (germline): SNHLY, FYNNEI. V lost 6 bases and J 2 bases, leaving 10 bases between the germline ends. Clones were read by immunoSEQ multiplex PCR, and TCRdb kept only the in-frame ones, dropping some. The repertoire holds 400,000 to 450,000 clones, with around 90% as singletons. The clonotype comes from a person between 18 and 59 years old who received the Ad26.COV2.S COVID-19 vaccine or a placebo. Sequencing used peripheral blood, obtained in a trial of Ad26.COV2.S vaccine versus placebo. The chain couples TRBV2 to TRBJ2-5; tentative D call: TRBD2 (5 bases). The CDR3 loop reads CASSMGVQETQYF. For the CDR3, the DNA is TGTGCCAGCAGCATGGGAGTTCAAGAGACCCAGTACTTC.